This TCR beta chain was sequenced during a study of blood T cells in healthy people across ages. Only a few counts were recorded for this clonotype. Every donor gave roughly 9.2 milliliters of peripheral blood. V lost 5 bases, J lost 8 bases, and 18 bases lay in between. Germline-derived CDR1 and CDR2 are LGHDT and YNNKEL (reference sequence). The CDR3 spans 15 residues. The second PCR ran roughly 6 to 12 cycles with a sample-barcoded 5' primer and J-beta primers. TCRdb used MiXCR to reprocess the 5' RACE reads, holding one entry per CDR3 protein. In the table there are over 600,000 distinct CDR3 sequences, over 40% of which are singletons.

The sequenced sample was blood. The sequence came from an elderly man in good health. This chain joins TRBV3-1 and TRBJ1-4; TRBD1 is a possible D gene (5 bases). CDR3: CASSTSAAGLEKLFF. CDR3 nucleotide sequence: TGTGCCAGCAGCACAAGCGCGGCAGGGCTCGAAAAACTGTTTTTT.